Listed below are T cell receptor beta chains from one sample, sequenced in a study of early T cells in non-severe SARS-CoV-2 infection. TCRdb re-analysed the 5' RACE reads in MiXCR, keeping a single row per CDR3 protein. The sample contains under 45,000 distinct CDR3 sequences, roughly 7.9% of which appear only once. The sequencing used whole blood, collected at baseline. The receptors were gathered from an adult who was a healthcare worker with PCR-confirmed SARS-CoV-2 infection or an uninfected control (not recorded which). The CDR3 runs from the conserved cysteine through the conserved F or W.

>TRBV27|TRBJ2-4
CASSLSMSSGGGTGGNIQYF
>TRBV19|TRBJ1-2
CASSHFAGGYGYTF
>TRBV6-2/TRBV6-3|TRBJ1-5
CASSYLPRKSFQPQHF
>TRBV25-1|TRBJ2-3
CASSARVASDTQYF
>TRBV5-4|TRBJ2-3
CASSLAGSRPSTDTQYF
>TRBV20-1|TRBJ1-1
CSAKGHSEANTEAFF
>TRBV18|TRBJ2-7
CASSRGQGRFMEQYF
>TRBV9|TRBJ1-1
CASSSRGDTEAFF
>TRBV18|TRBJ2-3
CASSLMRGGTDTQYF
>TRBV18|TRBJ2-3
CASSPPTDTQYF
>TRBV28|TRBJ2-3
CASSDRGSTDTQYF
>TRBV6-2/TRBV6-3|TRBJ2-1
CASSYLGGTTGEQFF
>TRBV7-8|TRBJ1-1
CASSLAGAEEAFF
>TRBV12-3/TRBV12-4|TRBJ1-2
CASDGRQDGGYTF
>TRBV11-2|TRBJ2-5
CASSSPGVQETQYF
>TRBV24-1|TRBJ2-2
CATSALGTSANTGELIF
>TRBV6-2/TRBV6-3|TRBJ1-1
CASRDQGHQNTEAFF
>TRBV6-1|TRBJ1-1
CASSEGANTEAFF
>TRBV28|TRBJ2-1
CASSTLTGTSGGAPYNEQFF
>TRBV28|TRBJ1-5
CASSFQDIGNQPQHF
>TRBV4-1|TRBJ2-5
CASSQETGRETQYF
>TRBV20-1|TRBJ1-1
CSASNSGSGAFF
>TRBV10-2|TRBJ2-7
CATRDGEMFEQYF
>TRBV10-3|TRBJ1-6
CAISEIGGSPLHF
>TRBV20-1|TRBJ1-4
CSAPGQGVRATNEKLFF
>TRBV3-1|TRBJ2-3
CASSQGPLGDTQYF
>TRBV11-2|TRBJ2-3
CASSLDATGRTDTQYF
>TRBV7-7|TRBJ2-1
CASSLSNSPYNEQFF
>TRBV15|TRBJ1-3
CATSRDLGNTIYF
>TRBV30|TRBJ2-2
CAWSRPRTSGRANTGELFF
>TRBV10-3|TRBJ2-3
CAISDGTGGTDTQYF
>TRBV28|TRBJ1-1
CASSLRGWSAEAFF
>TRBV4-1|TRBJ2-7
CASSQDPLAGQRNEQYF
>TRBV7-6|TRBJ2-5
CASSLAASGETQYF
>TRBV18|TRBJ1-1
CASSPRQGDNTEAFF
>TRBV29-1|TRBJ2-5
CSASGGEETQYF
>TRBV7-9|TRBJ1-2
CASSPRGSYGYTF
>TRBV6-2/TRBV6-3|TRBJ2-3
CASSPLAADTQYF
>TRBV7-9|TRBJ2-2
CASSSWDLQVGELFF
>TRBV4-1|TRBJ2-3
CASSQIAGPAANTDTQYF
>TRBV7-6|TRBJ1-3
CASSQPTANSGNTIYF
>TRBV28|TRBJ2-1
CASSSPGYNEQFF